The clone carrying this T cell receptor beta chain appeared a few times. Antigen unknown. The data were taken from a study of response to subunit inactivated influenza vaccine. Study findings and constraints: After each seasonal influenza vaccination, few new T cells are recruited, the authors suggested.

TCRdb re-called the RT-PCR reads through MiXCR, storing one row per CDR3 protein. Found here are about 700,000 distinct CDR3 sequences, approximately 14% of them singletons; the top ten hold 7.6%. This CDR3 region has 15 residues. CDR1 is LGHDT, CDR2 YNNKEL, per germline (reference sequence). J was trimmed by 7 bases and V by 5 bases; bases with no gene match: 10. V usage is TRBV3-1 and J usage is TRBJ2-1; 8 bases fit TRBD2. The sample here was PBMCs from blood, taken approximately 15 days before vaccination. This clonotype was obtained from a man aged 50-59 years who received an inactivated influenza vaccine. This CDR3 is CASSTPGGGWNEQFF. The CDR3 DNA reads as TGTGCCAGCAGCACCCCCGGCGGGGGGTGGAATGAGCAGTTCTTC.